Listed here are 27 T cell receptor beta chains from one sample, sequenced in a study of blood T cells in healthy people across ages. A second PCR of 7 to 11 cycles used a sample-barcoded 5' primer and a J-beta primer mix. TCRdb re-derived calls from the 5' RACE reads in MiXCR, one entry per CDR3 protein. The sample contains 600,000 to 1,000,000 distinct CDR3 sequences, roughly 25% of which appear only once. These data also formed part of another study, on T cells of mothers and their children.

Sequenced sample: blood. The receptors originated from a boy aged 5-17 years in good health.

The chain recombines TRBV11-2 with TRBJ1-4; D gene uncertain. Germline CDR1 reads SGHAT; CDR2 reads FQNNGV. With 2 bases removed from V and 11 bases from J, the gap between germline ends came to 18 bases. CDR3 length: 15 residues. The CDR3 loop is CASSLMTRGKDKLFF. The CDR3 region has the DNA TGTGCCAGCAGCTTAATGACCCGCGGCAAGGATAAACTGTTTTTT. Supplemented by reference TRBV11-2 and TRBJ1-4, the full variable domain reads EAGVAQSPRYKIIEKRQSVAFWCNPISGHATLYWYQQILGQGPKLLIQFQNNGVVDDSQLPKDRFSAERLKGVDSTLKIQPAKLEDSAVYLCASSLMTRGKDKLFFGSGTQLSVL.

This clonotype was counted only a few times. The rearrangement joins TRBV14 to TRBJ2-1, with unresolved D. The CDR3 runs to 13 residues. Looked up from germline, CDR1 is SGHDN and CDR2 is FVKESK. V lost 1 base to trimming and J lost 7 bases, with 8 bases between them. Here the CDR3 DNA reads TGTGCCAGCAGCCAAGCTTGGTGGAATGAGCAGTTCTTC. This gives the protein CASSQAWWNEQFF.

This clonotype was counted ten times or more. This chain connects TRBV28 to TRBJ2-5; TRBD1 aligns across 8 bases. CDR1 MDHEN and CDR2 SYDVKM come from the germline V gene. The CDR3 totals 16 residues. The ends lost 4 bases at V and 4 bases at J; junction bases unmatched: 11. The CDR3 loop reads CASSSRTGWHGETQYF. Written as DNA, the CDR3 is TGTGCCAGCAGTTCCCGGACAGGGTGGCATGGAGAGACCCAGTACTTC.

Here the CDR3 DNA reads TGTGCCAGCGGGGTCTTTGGACTAGCGTCCACTGCGGCCGGGACCCAGTACTTC. It specifies CASGVFGLASTAAGTQYF. The chain employs TRBV28 and TRBJ2-5, with 9 bases fitting TRBD2. The germline CDR1 and CDR2 sequences are MDHEN and SYDVKM. The CDR3 spans 18 residues. V was clipped by 8 bases and J by 7 bases; unmatched bases: 23.

This clonotype was counted only a few times. The chain recombines TRBV15 with TRBJ2-2; D is uncertain. The germline gives CDR1 LNHNV, CDR2 YYDKDF (reference sequence). This CDR3 contains 16 residues. V gave up 0 bases and J gave up 7 bases, with 15 bases separating them. The CDR3 DNA sequence: TGTGCCACCAGCAGAGATTCTGACAACCACATCGGGGAGCTGTTTTTT. Amino acid sequence: CATSRDSDNHIGELFF.

The chain employs TRBV7-6 and TRBJ2-1; TRBD2 agrees at 9 bases. CDR3 size: 13 residues. Germline V lookup: CDR1 SGHVS, CDR2 FNYEAQ. The junction had 4 bases not matched to a gene; V was cut back by 5 bases and J by 8 bases. CDR3 loop: CASSEGLAHEQFF. CDR3 coding DNA: TGTGCCAGCAGCGAGGGACTAGCACATGAGCAGTTCTTC.

V is TRBV7-8 and J is TRBJ1-2; maybe TRBD1 (6 bases). This CDR3 region has 16 residues. The V gene lost 5 bases and the J gene lost 6 bases, with 22 bases spanning the gap. Germline V gives CDR1 SGHVS, CDR2 FQNEAQ. The CDR3 DNA reads TGTGCCAGCAGCCCCACTCAATGGACAGAACCGCATGGCTACACCTTC. As protein: CASSPTQWTEPHGYTF. The full variable domain, rest sourced from reference TRBV7-8 and TRBJ1-2, is GAGVSQSPRYKVAKRGQDVALRCDPISGHVSLFWYQQALGQGPEFLTYFQNEAQLDKSGLPSDRFFAERPEGSVSTLKIQRTQQEDSAVYLCASSPTQWTEPHGYTFGSGTRLTVV.

This clonotype was counted between two and nine times. The V call is TRBV24-1, the J call TRBJ2-1, with D tentatively TRBD2 (5 bases). CDR3 length: 15 residues. V was clipped by 0 bases and J by 1 base, with 6 bases between them. From germline, CDR1 is KGHDR and CDR2 SFDVKD. DNA for the CDR3: TGTGCCACCAGTGATTTGCCGGGGTCCTACAATGAGCAGTTCTTC. This encodes CATSDLPGSYNEQFF.

The chain carries TRBV29-1 and TRBJ2-1; perhaps TRBD1 as D (6 bases). With 7 bases removed from V and 6 bases from J, the gap between germline ends came to 10 bases. This CDR3 is built from 11 residues. Germline V CDR1 and CDR2: SQVTM, ANQGSEA. CDR3 in DNA: TGCAGCGGCCGGGACACCAATGAGCAGTTCTTC. Protein product: CSGRDTNEQFF.

In its sample, this clonotype was seen a few times. The chain links TRBV5-1 to TRBJ1-2, with D possibly TRBD1 on 5 matching bases. CDR1 is SGHRS and CDR2 is YFSETQ in the germline V gene. Trimming shortened V by 0 bases and J by 5 bases, and 11 bases separated the two germline ends. The CDR3 has 14 residues. The CDR3 here is CASSLEQGQYGYTF. The DNA of the CDR3 is TGCGCCAGCAGCTTGGAGCAGGGCCAATATGGCTACACCTTC.

V usage is TRBV5-1 and J usage is TRBJ2-7; 7 bases align to TRBD1. The CDR3 extends over 14 amino acids. V shed 7 bases, J shed 6 bases, and the junction held 13 bases outside the gene matches. Germline CDR1 SGHRS, CDR2 YFSETQ. The CDR3 is CASSSRDSPVEQYF. CDR3 DNA: TGCGCCAGCTCCAGTAGGGACAGCCCGGTCGAGCAGTACTTC.

The chain uses TRBV27 and TRBJ2-4, with D perhaps TRBD1 (5 bases). Deletions cut 2 bases from V and 2 bases from J, with 7 bases between. The V gene's germline CDR1 is MNHEY and CDR2 SMNVEV (reference sequence). This CDR3 spans 14 amino acids. CDR3 residues: CASSLRGTKNIQYF. The DNA for the CDR3 is TGTGCCAGCAGTTTAAGGGGTACCAAAAACATTCAGTACTTC.

A few counts support this clonotype. The chain has TRBV6-1 and TRBJ1-1; 7 bases are a match to TRBD1. This CDR3 has 15 residues. The ends lost 0 bases at V and 3 bases at J; junction bases unmatched: 4. In germline, CDR1 is MNHNS, CDR2 SASEGT. In DNA form, the CDR3 reads TGTGCCAGCAGTGAAGCGGACAGGAGAGACACTGAAGCTTTCTTT. Protein sequence: CASSEADRRDTEAFF.

This clonotype has only a few counts. V usage is TRBV6-2 or TRBV6-3 and J usage is TRBJ2-7; 10 bases line up with TRBD2. The CDR3 contains 16 residues. From germline, CDR1 is MNHEY and CDR2 SVGEGT. Trimming at V came to 5 bases and at J to 4 bases, leaving 11 bases not matched to a gene. CDR3 region: CASSTDKGLAHYEQYF. The DNA for the CDR3 is TGTGCCAGCAGTACCGACAAGGGACTAGCGCATTACGAGCAGTACTTC.

This clonotype was detected a few times. The CDR3 spells CASSSHPGSSYNEQFF. The DNA of the CDR3 is TGCGCCAGCAGCTCCCACCCAGGGAGCTCCTACAATGAGCAGTTCTTC. The chain couples TRBV5-1 to TRBJ2-1; TRBD1 or TRBD2 may be the D gene (5 bases each). Trimming cost V 3 bases and J 0 bases, with 13 bases left between them. The CDR3 covers 16 residues. Germline assignment: CDR1 SGHRS and CDR2 YFSETQ. Complete variable domain (other parts from reference TRBV5-1 and TRBJ2-1): KAGVTQTPRYLIKTRGQQVTLSCSPISGHRSVSWYQQTPGQGLQFLFEYFSETQRNKGNFPGRFSGRQFSNSRSEMNVSTLELGDSALYLCASSSHPGSSYNEQFFGPGTRLTVL.

CDR3 residues: CASSQQTATYEQYF. The CDR3 nucleotides read TGTGCCAGCAGCCAGCAGACAGCCACCTACGAGCAGTACTTC. The V and J genes are TRBV5-5 and TRBJ2-7; weak D call: TRBD1 (5 bases). The V gene's germline CDR1 is SGHKS and CDR2 YYEKEE (reference sequence). The CDR3 is 14 residues long. The V end was cut by 4 bases, the J end by 2 bases, with 13 bases between.

This clonotype was counted between two and nine times. The chain joins TRBV9 to TRBJ2-5; D is ambiguous. There are 16 residues in the CDR3. Looked up from germline, CDR1 is SGDLS and CDR2 is YYNGEE. Deletions cut 0 bases from V and 1 base from J, with 13 bases between. The CDR3 DNA is TGTGCCAGCAGCGTAGGGCCCCACCGGTCCCAAGAGACCCAGTACTTC. Translated, it gives CASSVGPHRSQETQYF.

As to this clonotype: One end of the junction does not line up with germline, which may come from a read error. The chain joins TRBV20-1 to TRBJ2-1; 10 bases are shared with TRBD2. This CDR3 is 14 amino acids long. Germline V gene sequence: CDR1 DFQATT, CDR2 SNEGSKA (reference sequence). As DNA, the CDR3 is TGTAGTGCTAGGGGGACTAGCGTTTACAATGAGCAGTTCTTC. Translating gives CSARGTSVYNEQFF.

The V call is TRBV6-4, the J call TRBJ2-2, with D hard to call. V shed 0 bases and J shed 4 bases, with 3 bases lying between them. Germline V CDR1 and CDR2: MRHNA, SNTAGT. The CDR3 sequence is 13 residues long. CDR3 in amino acids: CASSDSFTGELFF. CDR3 DNA sequence: TGTGCCAGCAGTGACTCGTTCACCGGGGAGCTGTTTTTT.

This clonotype turned up a few times. CDR3 sequence: CASGLAGGPYEQYF. The CDR3 DNA reads TGTGCCAGCGGATTAGCGGGAGGGCCCTACGAGCAGTACTTC. The chain uses TRBV27 and TRBJ2-7, with 11 bases lining up with TRBD2. Germline lookup yields CDR1 MNHEY and CDR2 SMNVEV (reference sequence). The CDR3 is made up of 14 amino acids. The junction had 5 bases not matched to a gene; V was cut back by 8 bases and J by 2 bases.

The genes are TRBV29-1 and TRBJ2-1, with D possibly being TRBD1 or TRBD2 (5 bases each). Germline loops: CDR1 SQVTM, CDR2 ANQGSEA. This CDR3 region has 15 residues. Trimming took off 3 bases at V and 3 bases at J, with 15 bases between the two ends. CDR3 sequence (DNA): TGCAGCGTTGAGGGGGAGACAGCGATCTACAATGAGCAGTTCTTC. It is translated as CSVEGETAIYNEQFF.

The chain joins TRBV27 to TRBJ2-7; D remains ambiguous. Deletions cut 4 bases from V and 3 bases from J, with 10 bases between. The germline CDR1 and CDR2 sequences are MNHEY and SMNVEV (reference sequence). The CDR3 runs 13 residues. CDR3 coding DNA: TGTGCCAGCAGTTCGCCGCCCTACTACGAGCAGTACTTC. Amino acid sequence: CASSSPPYYEQYF.

The V call is TRBV19, the J call TRBJ2-5; 8 nucleotides align to TRBD1. The closer fit of TRBJ2-7 to the DNA end suggests the J call may be wrong. The germline V gene has CDR1 LNHDA and CDR2 SQIVND (reference sequence). The CDR3 is 14 amino acids. The CDR3 is CASRQDRASYEQYF. DNA for the CDR3: TGTGCCAGTAGGCAGGACAGGGCCTCCTACGAGCAGTACTTC.

This clonotype was counted only a few times. The rearrangement links TRBV4-1 to TRBJ1-2; D remains ambiguous. The CDR3 totals 15 residues. Germline V gene lookup returns CDR1 MGHRA and CDR2 YSYEKL. Trimming pared 2 bases from V and 3 bases from J, leaving 13 bases between. The CDR3 loop reads CASSQPEQTYYGYTF. In nucleotides, the CDR3 is TGCGCCAGCAGCCAACCGGAACAAACATACTATGGCTACACCTTC.

Regarding this clonotype: One end of the junction is discordant with germline, which a read error may explain. V usage is TRBV6-1 and J usage is TRBJ2-1; 8 bases align to TRBD1. CDR3 length: 18 amino acids. The germline V gene has CDR1 MNHNS and CDR2 SASEGT. CDR3 in DNA: TGTGCCGGCAGTCAAACGGCAGCAGGGGGCCTCCGCTACAATGAGCAGTTCTTC. This translates into CAGSQTAAGGLRYNEQFF.

Only a few counts were recorded for this clonotype. The V call is TRBV6-2 or TRBV6-3, the J call TRBJ2-5; D is undetermined. This CDR3 has 14 residues. Germline V gene sequence: CDR1 MNHEY, CDR2 SVGEGT. V was shortened by 6 bases and J by 2 bases, with 13 bases between the two germline ends. CDR3 amino acids: CASSRKTQQETQYF. The CDR3 region has the DNA TGTGCCAGCAGCCGCAAAACCCAACAAGAGACCCAGTACTTC.

The rearrangement uses TRBV10-3 and TRBJ1-6; 7 bases match TRBD1. Germline CDR1 ENHRY, CDR2 SYGVKD. The V segment lost 3 bases and the J segment 3 bases; nucleotides outside the gene matches: 2. CDR3 length: 15 amino acids. The chain's CDR3 is CAISERDSYNSPLHF. CDR3 DNA: TGTGCCATCAGTGAAAGGGACAGCTATAATTCACCCCTCCACTTT.